These 18 T cell receptor beta chains were all obtained from the same sample, sequenced in a study of control samples from healthy donors and cancer patients. Assay used: immunoSEQ multiplex PCR; TCRdb lists only in-frame clones, some missing. The sample lists 90,000 to 150,000 clones; approximately 87% were seen once. Sequencing used blood. The receptor set was obtained from a man aged 25-45 years in good health.

The chain couples TRBV5-5 to TRBJ2-7; D possibly corresponds to TRBD2 (5 bases). V shed 0 bases and J shed 0 bases, with 10 bases lying between them. The germline gives CDR1 SGHKS, CDR2 YYEKEE (reference sequence). The CDR3 has 15 residues. CDR3 nucleotides: TGTGCCAGCAGCTTGGGGCCTACTAGCTCCTACGAGCAGTACGTC. This gives the protein CASSLGPTSSYEQYV.

The V call is TRBV10-1, the J call TRBJ2-2; D gene uncertain. In germline, CDR1 is WNHNN, CDR2 SYGVQD (reference sequence). V lost 0 bases and J 6 bases, leaving 8 bases between the germline ends. The CDR3 extends over 14 amino acids. CDR3 nucleotides: TGCGCCAGCAGTGAGTCTTTCATGGCCGGGGAGCTGTTTTTT. Translating gives CASSESFMAGELFF.

V gene TRBV2 combines with J gene TRBJ1-4, with D possibly being TRBD1 (5 bases). CDR3 length: 15 amino acids. The V and J ends lost 6 bases and 5 bases respectively, with 16 bases between them. Germline lookup yields CDR1 SNHLY and CDR2 FYNNEI. The CDR3 region has the DNA TGTGCCAGCAGGGCCGGGGCGGCTCTAAATGAAAAACTGTTTTTT. Translated, it gives CASRAGAALNEKLFF.

V usage is TRBV12-3 or TRBV12-4 and J usage is TRBJ1-2; tentative D call: TRBD1 (5 bases). V lost 5 bases to trimming and J lost 1 base, with 8 bases between them. The CDR3 is 13 amino acids. The CDR3 DNA sequence: TGTGCCAGCAGTAGGGACCTTAACTATGGCTACACCTTC. Residues: CASSRDLNYGYTF.

The CDR3 is CASSFTAPNTGELFF. DNA of the CDR3: TGCGCCAGCAGCTTTACAGCTCCGAACACCGGGGAGCTGTTTTTT. The chain couples TRBV5-1 to TRBJ2-2; no reliable D call. Looked up from germline, CDR1 is SGHRS and CDR2 is YFSETQ. V was clipped by 2 bases and J by 0 bases, with 8 bases between them. The CDR3 loop spans 15 amino acids.

With regard to this clone: One junction end does not reproduce the germline sequence, and a read error may be involved. The chain has TRBV7-2 and TRBJ1-2, with D possibly being TRBD1 (5 bases). The V gene's germline CDR1 is SGHTA and CDR2 FQGNSA. The CDR3 spans 13 residues. This chain's CDR3 is CASSLAGGNGYTF. DNA for the CDR3: TGTGCCAGCAGCCTAGCCGGGGGGAATGGCTACACCTTC.

This chain uses TRBV10-1 with TRBJ2-4; perhaps TRBD1 as D (5 bases). V lost 9 bases, J lost 6 bases, and 12 bases lay in between. The CDR3 has 12 residues. The germline gives CDR1 WNHNN, CDR2 SYGVQD (reference sequence). Here the CDR3 reads CARNGARNIQYF. CDR3 bases: TGCGCCAGGAATGGGGCGAGAAACATTCAGTACTTC.

Only one count was recorded for this clone. The chain employs TRBV9 and TRBJ2-7; 7 nucleotides line up with TRBD1. Germline CDR1 reads SGDLS; CDR2 reads YYNGEE. V dropped 2 bases and J dropped 5; count of bases not matched to a gene: 4. There are 13 residues in the CDR3. CDR3 nucleotide sequence: TGTGCCAGCAGCGTGCGACAGGGAGACGAGCAGTACTTC. Translation: CASSVRQGDEQYF.

This clone is categorized as medium-sized (0.01 to 0.1%). This chain uses TRBV9 with TRBJ1-6; TRBD1 aligns across 11 bases. Germline CDR1 and CDR2: SGDLS and YYNGEE. The CDR3 covers 15 residues. V shed 2 bases, J shed 6 bases, and the junction held 1 base outside the gene matches. The DNA of the CDR3 is TGTGCCAGCAGCGTGGGGACAGGGGGTAATTCACCCCTCCACTTT. Protein sequence: CASSVGTGGNSPLHF.

The chain joins TRBV19 to TRBJ1-1, with 8 bases matching TRBD1. With V trimmed by 6 bases and J by 5 bases, 11 bases remained unmatched. Germline V gene lookup returns CDR1 LNHDA and CDR2 SQIVND (reference sequence). The length of the CDR3 is 15 residues. The chain's CDR3 is CASSLKAGGRTEAFF. The DNA for the CDR3 is TGTGCCAGTAGCCTAAAAGCAGGGGGCCGGACTGAAGCTTTCTTT. The full variable domain, its missing parts supplied by reference TRBV19 and TRBJ1-1, is DGGITQSPKYLFRKEGQNVTLSCEQNLNHDAMYWYRQDPGQGLRLIYYSQIVNDFQKGDIAEGYSVSREKKESFPLTVTSAQKNPTAFYLCASSLKAGGRTEAFFGQGTRLTVV.

The rearrangement joins TRBV30 to TRBJ1-5; a weak D match, TRBD1 (6 bases). Germline V CDR1 and CDR2: GTSNPN, SVGIG (reference sequence). This CDR3 has 14 residues. V was pared by 3 bases and J by 4 bases, with 13 bases between. The CDR3 sequence is CAWSSGQGNQPQHF. The CDR3 DNA follows: TGTGCCTGGAGCTCGGGGCAGGGGAATCAGCCCCAGCATTTT.

The V and J genes are TRBV30 and TRBJ1-2; D remains unclear. The V end was cut by 2 bases, the J end by 6 bases, with 10 bases between. This CDR3 is built from 12 residues. Germline V CDR1 and CDR2: GTSNPN, SVGIG (reference sequence). This CDR3 reads CAWSRGQDGYTF. The CDR3 DNA is TGTGCCTGGAGTAGAGGGCAGGATGGCTACACCTTC.

The V gene is TRBV10-3, the J gene TRBJ2-2; D possibly corresponds to TRBD1 (5 bases). V was clipped by 0 bases and J by 0 bases, with 8 bases between them. The germline V gene encodes CDR1 ENHRY and CDR2 SYGVKD. There are 16 residues in the CDR3. CDR3 nucleotides: TGTGCCATCAGTGAGTCGACAGCTCCGAACACCGGGGAGCTGTTTTTT. The encoded protein is CAISESTAPNTGELFF.

This sequence joins TRBV9 and TRBJ1-2, with unresolved D. Germline assignment: CDR1 SGDLS and CDR2 YYNGEE. Trimming took off 0 bases at V and 4 bases at J, with 10 bases between the two ends. The CDR3 runs 14 residues. The CDR3 nucleotides are TGTGCCAGCAGCGTAGGATGGCAGGTCTATGGCTACACCTTC. Translation gives CASSVGWQVYGYTF.

The chain joins TRBV29-1 to TRBJ1-1; the match to TRBD1 covers 8 bases. Germline V gives CDR1 SQVTM, CDR2 ANQGSEA. The ends lost 3 bases at V and 5 bases at J; junction bases unmatched: 8. This CDR3 is 14 amino acids long. The CDR3 DNA reads TGCAGCGTTGAGGGAGGCAGGGGGCGGACTGAAGCTTTCTTT. Translation gives CSVEGGRGRTEAFF. Using reference TRBV29-1 and TRBJ1-1 for the parts outside the CDR3, the full variable domain is SAVISQKPSRDICQRGTSLTIQCQVDSQVTMMFWYRQQPGQSLTLIATANQGSEATYESGFVIDKFPISRPNLTFSTLTVSNMSPEDSSIYLCSVEGGRGRTEAFFGQGTRLTVV.

The chain carries TRBV28 and TRBJ1-5, with D possibly matching TRBD1 (6 bases). Trimming shortened V by 5 bases and J by 4 bases, and 15 bases separated the two germline ends. The germline CDR1 and CDR2 sequences are MDHEN and SYDVKM. CDR3 size: 15 residues. The CDR3 is CASSLLTGSNQPQHF. In DNA form, the CDR3 reads TGTGCCAGCAGTCTCCTTACAGGGTCGAATCAGCCCCAGCATTTT. The full variable domain, in which reference TRBV28 and TRBJ1-5 provide the parts outside the CDR3, is DVKVTQSSRYLVKRTGEKVFLECVQDMDHENMFWYRQDPGLGLRLIYFSYDVKMKEKGDIPEGYSVSREKKERFSLILESASTNQTSMYLCASSLLTGSNQPQHFGDGTRLSIL.

The chain has TRBV18 and TRBJ2-1, with 8 bases identical to TRBD2. Germline trimming cut 0 bases from V and 6 bases from J; bases unmatched to any gene: 7. The CDR3 extends over 16 amino acids. CDR1 and CDR2 from the germline V gene are KGHSH and LQKENI. The CDR3 nucleotides read TGTGCCAGCTCACCACCGGAACGGGGGGGCCGCAATGAGCAGTTCTTC. Protein product: CASSPPERGGRNEQFF.

The rearrangement uses TRBV3-1 (or the pseudogene TRBV3-2) and TRBJ1-3; D remains ambiguous. Trimming left V 3 bases short and J 14 bases short, with 20 bases between. CDR1 LGHDT and CDR2 YNNKEL come from the germline V gene (reference sequence). There are 14 residues in the CDR3. The CDR3 DNA follows: TGTGCCAGCAGCCACGGACCAGGAGATCCAGTTTTATATTTT. This translates into CASSHGPGDPVLYF.